The 17 T cell receptor beta chains below all came from one sample that was sequenced in a study of cytomegalovirus exposure and HLA in healthy donors. A multiplex PCR was run with 60 Vbeta primers and 13 Jbeta primers. TCRdb's table, derived via immunoSEQ multiplex PCR, lists solely in-frame clones and lacks some. The sample carries about 150,000 clones, approximately 80% recorded once. The sequenced sample consisted of PBMCs. The receptors were sampled from a male donor in good health and CMV-seropositive.

The rearrangement links TRBV7-2 to TRBJ2-7, with 8 bases lining up with TRBD2. The CDR3 is 16 residues long. In germline, CDR1 is SGHTA, CDR2 FQGNSA. The junction had 11 bases not matched to a gene; V was cut back by 5 bases and J by 2 bases. The CDR3 spells CASSRAGSGGAYEQYF. As DNA, the CDR3 is TGTGCCAGCAGCCGTGCGGGGAGCGGGGGTGCCTACGAGCAGTACTTC.

V is TRBV4-2 and J is TRBJ2-7; D not resolved. This CDR3 region has 15 residues. V gave up 4 bases and J gave up 2 bases, with 15 bases separating them. Germline CDR1 reads LGHNA; CDR2 reads YNFKEQ. CDR3 loop: CASSPALTQTYEQYF. The CDR3 bases are TGTGCCAGCAGCCCCGCCCTGACTCAAACCTACGAGCAGTACTTC.

The J gene is TRBJ2-7, the V gene TRBV4-2, with 7 bases aligning to TRBD2. This CDR3 is 16 amino acids long. Germline loops: CDR1 LGHNA, CDR2 YNFKEQ. The trim removed 0 bases at V and 6 bases at J, leaving 11 bases unmatched. DNA of the CDR3: TGTGCCAGCAGCCAAGATAGGGTGTTGACTAGCCGCGAGCAGTACTTC. Encoded protein: CASSQDRVLTSREQYF.

This clone has a handful of counts. The genes are TRBV27 and TRBJ1-5; D is ambiguous. The CDR3 runs 14 residues. V was clipped by 2 bases and J by 0 bases, with 5 bases between them. Germline values: CDR1 MNHEY, CDR2 SMNVEV (reference sequence). In nucleotides, the CDR3 is TGTGCCAGCAGTTTAGGCAGTAGCAATCAGCCCCAGCATTTT. This codes for CASSLGSSNQPQHF.

The J gene is TRBJ2-5, the V gene TRBV7-2; 8 nucleotides line up with TRBD1. CDR1 and CDR2 (germline): SGHTA, FQGNSA. The J segment lost 2 bases and the V segment lost 5 bases, leaving 4 bases of the junction unmatched. The CDR3 spans 14 residues. The CDR3 reads CASSKRQGQETQYF. The CDR3 coding sequence is TGTGCCAGCAGCAAGCGACAGGGGCAAGAGACCCAGTACTTC.

The chain joins TRBV5-1 to TRBJ2-3; D possibly corresponds to TRBD2 (6 bases). V lost 5 bases to trimming and J lost 2 bases, with 12 bases between them. The germline gives CDR1 SGHRS, CDR2 YFSETQ. The CDR3 loop spans 14 amino acids. CDR3 DNA sequence: TGCGCCAGCAGTGGGGAGGACCCCACAGATACGCAGTATTTT. The encoded protein is CASSGEDPTDTQYF.

The chain carries TRBV5-1 and TRBJ1-2, with D perhaps TRBD1 (5 bases). This CDR3 has 13 amino acids. Between the trimmed V and J ends, which lost 5 bases and 8 bases, there was a span of 16 bases. Per the germline V gene, CDR1 is SGHRS and CDR2 is YFSETQ. The CDR3 here is CASRVGATEGYTF. DNA of the CDR3: TGCGCCAGCAGGGTAGGGGCCACCGAGGGCTACACCTTC. Variable domain in full (rest from reference TRBV5-1 and TRBJ1-2): KAGVTQTPRYLIKTRGQQVTLSCSPISGHRSVSWYQQTPGQGLQFLFEYFSETQRNKGNFPGRFSGRQFSNSRSEMNVSTLELGDSALYLCASRVGATEGYTFGSGTRLTVV.

The table lists this clone with a few counts. The chain recombines TRBV6-5 with TRBJ2-1, with TRBD2 matching 12 bases. The junction had 10 bases not matched to a gene; V was cut back by 7 bases and J by 12 bases. The CDR3 length is 14 residues. CDR1 and CDR2 (germline): MNHEY, SVGAGI. The CDR3 sequence is CASNGLAGSRVQFF. The CDR3 nucleotides read TGTGCCAGCAACGGACTAGCGGGATCGAGAGTGCAGTTCTTC.

The chain is built from TRBV27 and TRBJ2-2, with 10 bases lining up with TRBD1. The trim removed 3 bases at V and 3 bases at J, leaving 1 base unmatched. This CDR3 comprises 15 residues. Germline V lookup: CDR1 MNHEY, CDR2 SMNVEV (reference sequence). CDR3 nucleotide sequence: TGTGCCAGCAGTTTCGGGACAGGGGACACCGGGGAGCTGTTTTTT. This translates into CASSFGTGDTGELFF.

This clone was observed a few times. This chain joins TRBV5-8 and TRBJ2-2, with D maybe TRBD2 (6 bases). The CDR3 is 13 amino acids. CDR1 and CDR2 (germline): SGHTS, YDEGEE. V shed 1 base and J shed 7 bases, with 8 bases lying between them. The CDR3 protein is CASSLREVGELFF. In DNA form, the CDR3 reads TGTGCCAGCAGCTTGAGGGAGGTCGGGGAGCTGTTTTTT.

V gene TRBV27 combines with J gene TRBJ1-5, with a tentative D call TRBD1 (6 bases). Germline CDR1 and CDR2: MNHEY and SMNVEV (reference sequence). The germline V and J ends were trimmed by 7 bases and 4 bases, with 17 bases remaining between them. The CDR3 totals 15 residues. The CDR3 DNA reads as TGTGCCAGCAACCAACAGGGCTTGGGGAATCAGCCCCAGCATTTT. It yields the protein CASNQQGLGNQPQHF.

J is TRBJ1-2 and V is TRBV27; a weak D match, TRBD1 (5 bases). The CDR3 extends over 12 amino acids. Looked up from germline, CDR1 is MNHEY and CDR2 is SMNVEV (reference sequence). V dropped 6 bases and J dropped 6 bases, with 11 bases sitting between them. The CDR3 DNA reads TGTGCCAGCAGCTCTCAGGGAAATGGCTACACCTTC. It translates to CASSSQGNGYTF.

V is TRBV7-9 and J is TRBJ2-7, with TRBD1 matching 9 bases. The CDR3 runs to 15 residues. V was pared by 5 bases and J by 4 bases, with 9 bases of the junction left unmatched. CDR1 and CDR2 from the germline V gene are SEHNR and FQNEAQ (reference sequence). CDR3 loop: CASSPRGTGMYEQYF. The DNA for the CDR3 is TGTGCCAGCAGCCCCAGAGGGACAGGGATGTACGAGCAGTACTTC.

CDR3 amino acids: CAWSPPFGGGEKLFF. In DNA form, the CDR3 reads TGTGCCTGGAGTCCTCCCTTCGGCGGGGGGGAAAAACTGTTTTTT. The gene calls are TRBV30 and TRBJ1-4; a possible D gene is TRBD1 (5 bases). Germline V gene sequence: CDR1 GTSNPN, CDR2 SVGIG (reference sequence). V lost 2 bases, J lost 8 bases, and 18 bases lay in between. This CDR3 spans 15 amino acids.

V gene TRBV9 combines with J gene TRBJ2-7; 7 bases are a match to TRBD1. The CDR3 covers 13 residues. Germline CDR1 reads SGDLS; CDR2 reads YYNGEE. Trimming cost V 5 bases and J 3 bases; bases outside gene matches: 5. The CDR3 here is CASSPGQFYEQYF. The CDR3 DNA sequence: TGTGCCAGCAGTCCGGGACAGTTCTACGAGCAGTACTTC.

This sequence joins TRBV10-3 and TRBJ2-1, with 8 nucleotides matching TRBD2. Germline assignment: CDR1 ENHRY and CDR2 SYGVKD. The CDR3 loop spans 15 amino acids. With 3 bases clipped from V and 6 bases from J, the junction kept 7 bases outside the gene matches. The CDR3 sequence: CAISEAGEVFNEQFF. CDR3 sequence (DNA): TGTGCCATCAGTGAAGCGGGAGAGGTTTTCAATGAGCAGTTCTTC.

J is TRBJ2-1 and V is TRBV6-5, with 9 bases identical to TRBD2. V gave up 7 bases and J gave up 10 bases; unmatched junction bases: 14. CDR3 length equals 15 residues. Per the germline V gene, CDR1 is MNHEY and CDR2 is SVGAGI. DNA for the CDR3: TGTGCCAGCAACCGAGCGGGAGGAATTTCGCGGGAGCAGTTCTTC. It codes for CASNRAGGISREQFF.